The TCR beta chain described here comes from a study of control samples from healthy donors and cancer patients. The germline V gene encodes CDR1 SGHTA and CDR2 FQGTGA. The V gene lost 3 bases and the J gene lost 6 bases, with 8 bases spanning the gap. The CDR3 runs 12 residues. TCRdb keeps only in-frame clones here, not all; method: immunoSEQ multiplex PCR. The sample lists around 70,000 clones, around 93% occurring once. This TCR came from a woman in her 30s in good health. The rearrangement uses TRBV7-3 and TRBJ1-1; D gene uncertain. The sequenced sample was blood. CDR3 bases: TGTGCCAGCAGCTTCCTGGGGTCTGAAGCTTTCTTT. Its translation: CASSFLGSEAFF. Full variable domain (rest looked up from reference TRBV7-3 and TRBJ1-1): GAGVSQTPSNKVTEKGKYVELRCDPISGHTALYWYRQSLGQGPEFLIYFQGTGAADDSGLPNDRFFAVRPEGSVSTLKIQRTERGDSAVYLCASSFLGSEAFFGQGTRLTVV.